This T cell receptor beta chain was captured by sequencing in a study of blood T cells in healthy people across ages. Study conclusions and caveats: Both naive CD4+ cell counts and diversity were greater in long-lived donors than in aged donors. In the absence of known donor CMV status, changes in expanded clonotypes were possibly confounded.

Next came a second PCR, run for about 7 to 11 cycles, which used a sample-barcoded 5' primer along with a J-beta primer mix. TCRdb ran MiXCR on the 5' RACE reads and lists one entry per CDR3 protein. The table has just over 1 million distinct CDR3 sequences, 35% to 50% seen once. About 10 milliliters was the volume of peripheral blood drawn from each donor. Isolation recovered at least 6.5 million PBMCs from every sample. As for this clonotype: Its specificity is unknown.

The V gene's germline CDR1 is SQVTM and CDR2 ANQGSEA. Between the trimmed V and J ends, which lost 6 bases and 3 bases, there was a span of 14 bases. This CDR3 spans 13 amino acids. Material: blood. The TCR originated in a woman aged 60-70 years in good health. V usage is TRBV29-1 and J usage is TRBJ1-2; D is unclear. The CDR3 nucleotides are TGCAGCGTCCAACTTTTGGGGTACTATGGCTACACCTTC. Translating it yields CSVQLLGYYGYTF. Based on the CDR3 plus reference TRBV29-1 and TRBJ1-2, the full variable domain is SAVISQKPSRDICQRGTSLTIQCQVDSQVTMMFWYRQQPGQSLTLIATANQGSEATYESGFVIDKFPISRPNLTFSTLTVSNMSPEDSSIYLCSVQLLGYYGYTFGSGTRLTVV.